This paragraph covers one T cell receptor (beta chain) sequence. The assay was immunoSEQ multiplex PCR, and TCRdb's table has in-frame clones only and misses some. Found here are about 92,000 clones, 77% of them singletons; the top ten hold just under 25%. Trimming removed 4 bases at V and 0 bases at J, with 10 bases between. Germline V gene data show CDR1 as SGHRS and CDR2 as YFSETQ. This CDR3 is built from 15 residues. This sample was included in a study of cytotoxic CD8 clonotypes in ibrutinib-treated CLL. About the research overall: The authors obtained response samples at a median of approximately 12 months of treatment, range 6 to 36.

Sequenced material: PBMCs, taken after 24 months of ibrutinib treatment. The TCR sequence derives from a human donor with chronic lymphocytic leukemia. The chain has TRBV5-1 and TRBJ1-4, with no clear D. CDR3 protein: CASSPSQATNEKLFF. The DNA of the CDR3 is TGCGCCAGCAGCCCCTCCCAGGCAACTAATGAAAAACTGTTTTTT. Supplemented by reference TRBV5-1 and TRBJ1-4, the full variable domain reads KAGVTQTPRYLIKTRGQQVTLSCSPISGHRSVSWYQQTPGQGLQFLFEYFSETQRNKGNFPGRFSGRQFSNSRSEMNVSTLELGDSALYLCASSPSQATNEKLFFGSGTQLSVL.